A selection of T cell receptor beta chains follows, all from one sample in a study of blood T cell repertoires in COVID-19. Produced via immunoSEQ multiplex PCR; TCRdb's table is partial and in-frame only. The table has around 50,000 clones, 83% seen once. Sequencing input: peripheral blood. The receptors shown here come from a human donor in a cohort sampled during active COVID-19. Both conserved end residues are part of each CDR3. Fields, in order: CDR3 protein, CDR3 DNA, J gene, V gene, clone size, D gene. The D gene is left open where the match is weak. Clone size is not always given. Where it is, it says once, few, many or a class for expanded clones.

CDR3 protein: CAISEGSGGPTSYEQYF
CDR3 DNA: TGTGCCATCAGTGAGGGTAGCGGGGGGCCCACCAGCTACGAGCAGTACTTC
J gene: TRBJ2-7
V gene: TRBV10-3
clone size: few
D gene: TRBD2

CDR3 protein: CASSHSGLSTEAFF
CDR3 DNA: TGTGCCAGCAGCCATTCCGGGTTGAGCACTGAAGCTTTCTTT
J gene: TRBJ1-1
V gene: TRBV4-2
clone size: .
D gene: .

CDR3 protein: CASSVLAGGPSQETQYF
CDR3 DNA: TGTGCCAGCAGCGTGCTAGCGGGGGGGCCCTCCCAAGAGACCCAGTACTTC
J gene: TRBJ2-5
V gene: TRBV9
clone size: .
D gene: TRBD2

CDR3 protein: CASSISHNQPQHF
CDR3 DNA: TGTGCCAGTAGTATCAGTCACAATCAGCCCCAGCATTTT
J gene: TRBJ1-5
V gene: TRBV19
clone size: .
D gene: .

CDR3 protein: CASSPLMVGTEAFF
CDR3 DNA: TGTGCCAGCAGCCCCCTAATGGTCGGCACTGAAGCTTTCTTT
J gene: TRBJ1-1
V gene: TRBV7-2
clone size: .
D gene: .

CDR3 protein: CASSVGSGANVLTF
CDR3 DNA: TGTGCCAGCAGCGTCGGCTCTGGGGCCAACGTCCTGACTTTC
J gene: TRBJ2-6
V gene: TRBV7-3
clone size: .
D gene: .

CDR3 protein: CATSEWTGRLGTDTQYF
CDR3 DNA: TGTGCCACCAGTGAGTGGACAGGGCGGCTGGGCACAGATACGCAGTATTTT
J gene: TRBJ2-3
V gene: TRBV24-1
clone size: .
D gene: TRBD1

CDR3 protein: CASSTNTGYEQYF
CDR3 DNA: TGTGCCAGCAGTACCAATACAGGCTACGAGCAGTACTTC
J gene: TRBJ2-7
V gene: TRBV12-3/TRBV12-4
clone size: few
D gene: .

CDR3 protein: CASSLALDSTDTQYF
CDR3 DNA: TGCGCCAGCAGCTTGGCTCTAGATTCAACAGATACGCAGTATTTT
J gene: TRBJ2-3
V gene: TRBV5-1
clone size: .
D gene: .

CDR3 protein: CASRDSSYEQYF
CDR3 DNA: TGTGCCAGCAGGGACAGCTCCTACGAGCAGTACTTC
J gene: TRBJ2-7
V gene: TRBV6-5
clone size: .
D gene: .

CDR3 protein: CASRVGLAGGGDEQFF
CDR3 DNA: TGTGCCAGCAGGGTGGGACTAGCGGGGGGAGGGGATGAGCAGTTCTTC
J gene: TRBJ2-1
V gene: TRBV2
clone size: .
D gene: TRBD2

CDR3 protein: CASSQVGQGVEQYF
CDR3 DNA: TGCGCCAGCAGCCAAGTCGGACAGGGTGTCGAGCAGTACTTC
J gene: TRBJ2-7
V gene: TRBV4-1
clone size: .
D gene: TRBD1

CDR3 protein: CASSRGTGRQETQYF
CDR3 DNA: TGTGCCAGTAGTAGGGGGACAGGGCGACAAGAGACCCAGTACTTC
J gene: TRBJ2-5
V gene: TRBV19
clone size: .
D gene: TRBD1

CDR3 protein: CASSSTGTVLTDTQYF
CDR3 DNA: TGTGCCAGCAGTTCTACCGGGACAGTCCTAACAGATACGCAGTATTTT
J gene: TRBJ2-3
V gene: TRBV5-6
clone size: .
D gene: TRBD1

CDR3 protein: CASSIGPPKITRGFQETQYF
CDR3 DNA: TGTGCCAGTAGTATAGGCCCCCCCAAGATTACACGGGGGTTCCAAGAGACCCAGTACTTC
J gene: TRBJ2-5
V gene: TRBV19
clone size: .
D gene: .

CDR3 protein: CASSPSLSREQYF
CDR3 DNA: TGTGCCAGCAGCCCCAGCCTCTCGAGGGAGCAGTACTTC
J gene: TRBJ2-7
V gene: TRBV3-1/TRBV3-2
clone size: .
D gene: .

CDR3 protein: CASSWATGSKNIQYF
CDR3 DNA: TGCGCCAGCAGCTGGGCGACAGGGTCCAAAAACATTCAGTACTTC
J gene: TRBJ2-4
V gene: TRBV5-1
clone size: .
D gene: TRBD1

CDR3 protein: CASSLGTGGYYEQYF
CDR3 DNA: TGTGCCAGCAGCTTGGGGACAGGGGGCTATTACGAGCAGTACTTC
J gene: TRBJ2-7
V gene: TRBV5-6
clone size: .
D gene: TRBD1

CDR3 protein: CATSGGDRGGGYTF
CDR3 DNA: TGTGCCACCAGCGGCGGGGACAGGGGGGGTGGCTACACCTTC
J gene: TRBJ1-2
V gene: TRBV15
clone size: .
D gene: TRBD1

CDR3 protein: CASSFLRDSYEQYF
CDR3 DNA: TGTGCCAGCAGCTTTTTACGGGACTCCTACGAGCAGTACTTC
J gene: TRBJ2-7
V gene: TRBV5-6
clone size: .
D gene: .

CDR3 protein: CASSWPGGGNEQFF
CDR3 DNA: TGTGCCAGCAGTTGGCCGGGCGGGGGCAATGAGCAGTTCTTC
J gene: TRBJ2-1
V gene: TRBV6-2/TRBV6-3
clone size: .
D gene: TRBD2

CDR3 protein: CASSTQGNEKLFF
CDR3 DNA: TGTGCCAGCAGCACCCAGGGGAATGAAAAACTGTTTTTT
J gene: TRBJ1-4
V gene: TRBV2
clone size: .
D gene: .

CDR3 protein: CASSHAGTSDEQYF
CDR3 DNA: TGTGCCAGCAGCCACGCCGGGACTAGTGACGAGCAGTACTTC
J gene: TRBJ2-7
V gene: TRBV3-1/TRBV3-2
clone size: once
D gene: TRBD2

CDR3 protein: CASSLDDSRLGF
CDR3 DNA: TGTGCCAGCAGCTTAGACGACAGCCGCTTAGGCTTC
J gene: TRBJ2-4
V gene: TRBV7-9
clone size: .
D gene: .

CDR3 protein: CASLLGGTVYNEQFF
CDR3 DNA: TGTGCCAGCCTCTTGGGGGGTACGGTCTACAATGAGCAGTTCTTC
J gene: TRBJ2-1
V gene: TRBV7-8
clone size: .
D gene: .

CDR3 protein: CASSLHPGQLSYEQYF
CDR3 DNA: TGTGCCAGCAGCTTGCATCCGGGACAGCTTTCCTACGAGCAGTACTTC
J gene: TRBJ2-7
V gene: TRBV5-5
clone size: .
D gene: TRBD1

CDR3 protein: CASSQVGNAHLAGVPDTQYF
CDR3 DNA: TGTGCCAGCAGCCAAGTGGGCAATGCCCATCTAGCGGGGGTCCCAGATACGCAGTATTTT
J gene: TRBJ2-3
V gene: TRBV14
clone size: .
D gene: TRBD2

CDR3 protein: CASSGSSTGAFF
CDR3 DNA: TGTGCCAGCAGTGGGTCAAGCACCGGGGCTTTCTTT
J gene: TRBJ1-1
V gene: TRBV2
clone size: .
D gene: .

CDR3 protein: CAWSRGYQETQYF
CDR3 DNA: TGTGCCTGGAGTCGGGGGTACCAAGAGACCCAGTACTTC
J gene: TRBJ2-5
V gene: TRBV30
clone size: once
D gene: .

CDR3 protein: CASSFSGTDPSYEQYF
CDR3 DNA: TGCGCCAGCAGCTTCTCAGGAACCGACCCAAGTTACGAGCAGTACTTC
J gene: TRBJ2-7
V gene: TRBV5-1
clone size: .
D gene: .

CDR3 protein: CASSREGGTQYF
CDR3 DNA: TGTGCCAGCAGCCGGGAGGGGGGGACCCAGTACTTC
J gene: TRBJ2-5
V gene: TRBV5-4
clone size: few
D gene: TRBD2

CDR3 protein: CASSSAGGTGELFF
CDR3 DNA: TGTGCCAGCAGCTCTGCAGGGGGCACCGGGGAGCTGTTTTTT
J gene: TRBJ2-2
V gene: TRBV5-5
clone size: few
D gene: TRBD1

CDR3 protein: CAWSARGRNTGELFF
CDR3 DNA: TGTGCCTGGAGCGCAAGGGGTCGGAACACCGGGGAGCTGTTTTTT
J gene: TRBJ2-2
V gene: TRBV30
clone size: .
D gene: .

CDR3 protein: CASSFSSLETQYF
CDR3 DNA: TGTGCCAGCAGCTTCTCGAGTTTGGAGACCCAGTACTTC
J gene: TRBJ2-5
V gene: TRBV7-9
clone size: .
D gene: .

CDR3 protein: CASSPEEGRSETQYF
CDR3 DNA: TGTGCCAGCTCACCAGAGGAGGGCCGGTCAGAGACCCAGTACTTC
J gene: TRBJ2-5
V gene: TRBV18
clone size: .
D gene: .

CDR3 protein: CASSYGTGENTEAFF
CDR3 DNA: TGTGCCAGCAGTTACGGGACAGGGGAAAACACTGAAGCTTTCTTT
J gene: TRBJ1-1
V gene: TRBV6-5
clone size: .
D gene: TRBD1

CDR3 protein: CASSLGQQNTEAFF
CDR3 DNA: TGTGCCAGCAGCTTGGGACAGCAAAACACTGAAGCTTTCTTT
J gene: TRBJ1-1
V gene: TRBV7-2
clone size: .
D gene: TRBD1

CDR3 protein: CASSLEGAAFF
CDR3 DNA: TGTGCCAGCAGTTTAGAGGGGGCCGCTTTCTTT
J gene: TRBJ1-1
V gene: TRBV12-3/TRBV12-4
clone size: .
D gene: TRBD1

CDR3 protein: CASSLDRDSYTF
CDR3 DNA: TGTGCCAGCAGCTTAGACCGGGATAGCTACACCTTC
J gene: TRBJ1-2
V gene: TRBV7-9
clone size: .
D gene: .

CDR3 protein: CASSQSVGISNSPLHF
CDR3 DNA: TGCGCCAGCAGCCAGAGTGTCGGGATCTCTAATTCACCCCTCCACTTT
J gene: TRBJ1-6
V gene: TRBV4-3
clone size: .
D gene: .

CDR3 protein: CASSPPGGGSYEQYF
CDR3 DNA: TGCGCCAGCAGCCCGCCAGGGGGAGGCTCCTACGAGCAGTACTTC
J gene: TRBJ2-7
V gene: TRBV5-1
clone size: few
D gene: .

CDR3 protein: CATSPGTSGRLEQYF
CDR3 DNA: TGTGCCACCAGCCCTGGGACTAGCGGTCGCCTCGAGCAGTACTTC
J gene: TRBJ2-7
V gene: TRBV15
clone size: .
D gene: TRBD2

CDR3 protein: CAWSKGGSSPLHF
CDR3 DNA: TGTGCCTGGAGTAAGGGAGGGAGCTCACCCCTCCACTTT
J gene: TRBJ1-6
V gene: TRBV30
clone size: .
D gene: .

CDR3 protein: CASRITGFGETQYF
CDR3 DNA: TGCGCCAGCAGAATAACAGGGTTTGGAGAGACCCAGTACTTC
J gene: TRBJ2-5
V gene: TRBV5-1
clone size: .
D gene: .

CDR3 protein: CASSDEAGGRGDTQYF
CDR3 DNA: TGTGCCAGCAGTGACGAGGCAGGGGGTCGTGGAGATACGCAGTATTTT
J gene: TRBJ2-3
V gene: TRBV6-4
clone size: .
D gene: TRBD1

CDR3 protein: CASRESGGHKRTQYF
CDR3 DNA: TGTGCCAGCAGAGAGAGCGGGGGGCACAAGAGAACCCAGTACTTC
J gene: TRBJ2-5
V gene: TRBV14
clone size: .
D gene: TRBD2

CDR3 protein: CASSDGQLLRGGYTF
CDR3 DNA: TGTGCCAGCAGTGACGGGCAGCTACTCAGGGGTGGCTACACCTTC
J gene: TRBJ1-2
V gene: TRBV6-4
clone size: .
D gene: .

CDR3 protein: CASSSPDRPNSYTF
CDR3 DNA: TGTGCCAGCAGTTCCCCCGACAGGCCTAATAGCTACACCTTC
J gene: TRBJ1-2
V gene: TRBV28
clone size: .
D gene: .

CDR3 protein: CASSERTGGNTEAFF
CDR3 DNA: TGCGCCAGCAGCGAAAGGACAGGGGGGAACACTGAAGCTTTCTTT
J gene: TRBJ1-1
V gene: TRBV5-1
clone size: .
D gene: TRBD1

CDR3 protein: CASSPIQGVSTEAFF
CDR3 DNA: TGTGCCAGCAGCCCAATACAGGGAGTGAGCACCGAAGCTTTCTTT
J gene: TRBJ1-1
V gene: TRBV7-9
clone size: .
D gene: .

CDR3 protein: CASSYVARGKEAFF
CDR3 DNA: TGTGCCAGCAGTTATGTGGCAAGGGGGAAAGAAGCTTTCTTT
J gene: TRBJ1-1
V gene: TRBV6-6
clone size: .
D gene: .

CDR3 protein: CASSDRGIYEQYF
CDR3 DNA: TGTGCCAGCAGCGACAGGGGGATCTACGAGCAGTACTTC
J gene: TRBJ2-7
V gene: TRBV6-5
clone size: .
D gene: TRBD1

CDR3 protein: CASSLISGYEQYF
CDR3 DNA: TGTGCCAGCAGCTTAATTTCCGGTTACGAGCAGTACTTC
J gene: TRBJ2-7
V gene: TRBV7-2
clone size: once
D gene: .

CDR3 protein: CASRQQGGHATNEKLFF
CDR3 DNA: TGTGCCAGCAGACAACAGGGGGGACATGCAACTAATGAAAAACTGTTTTTT
J gene: TRBJ1-4
V gene: TRBV28
clone size: .
D gene: TRBD1

CDR3 protein: CASSFRMGGPGGDTQYF
CDR3 DNA: TGTGCCAGCAGCTTTCGAATGGGGGGACCTGGGGGAGATACGCAGTATTTT
J gene: TRBJ2-3
V gene: TRBV7-2
clone size: .
D gene: .

CDR3 protein: CASSPGWVEAFF
CDR3 DNA: TGTGCCAGCAGCCCAGGGTGGGTTGAAGCTTTCTTT
J gene: TRBJ1-1
V gene: TRBV7-8
clone size: .
D gene: .